A selection of T cell receptor beta chains follows, all from one sample in a study of blood T cell repertoires in COVID-19. Generated by immunoSEQ multiplex PCR, the TCRdb table keeps only in-frame clones and is missing some. This sample has around 310,000 clones; approximately 91% occur once, and the top ten carry around 13%. The sample consisted of peripheral blood. The receptors shown here come from a woman aged 60-70 years with acute or convalescent COVID-19. The CDR3 runs from the conserved cysteine through the conserved F or W. D genes are given only for firm matches. Clone size, where shown, is once, few, many, or a class for clones that have expanded.

>NA|15|TRBV5-1|TRBJ2-3|NA
TGCGCCAGCAGCTTGGTCGGCCAGGGCCAAGATACGCAGTATTTT
CASSLVGQGQDTQYF
>TRBD1|14|TRBV18|TRBJ1-6|once
TGTGCCAGCTCACCAGGGACAGGGGGTTCACCCCTCCACTTT
CASSPGTGGSPLHF
>TRBD1|19|TRBV28|TRBJ1-2|NA
TGTGCCAGCAGTTTAGGATATAGGATTTGGACAGGGGGTAACTATGGCTACACCTTC
CASSLGYRIWTGGNYGYTF
>NA|15|TRBV15|TRBJ1-1|NA
TGTGCCACCAGCAGAGACCTGGACTCGAACACTGAAGCTTTCTTT
CATSRDLDSNTEAFF
>TRBD2|18|TRBV19|TRBJ2-2|NA
TGTGCCAGTAGTACACGGCTAGCGGGAGCGCAATACACCGGGGAGCTGTTTTTT
CASSTRLAGAQYTGELFF
>TRBD1|14|TRBV9|TRBJ1-4|NA
TGTGCCAGCAGCAGACAGGGGGCAGATGAAAAACTGTTTTTT
CASSRQGADEKLFF
>NA|16|TRBV7-9|TRBJ2-3|NA
TGTGCCAGCAGCTCAGTCGCAGGGGTTGTTACAGATACGCAGTATTTT
CASSSVAGVVTDTQYF
>TRBD2|14|TRBV11-2|TRBJ2-5|NA
TGTGCCAGCAGCCGGCGGGAGGGTTGGGAGACCCAGTACTTC
CASSRREGWETQYF
>TRBD1|13|TRBV12-3/TRBV12-4|TRBJ2-7|NA
TGTGCCAGCACCGATGGACAGGGGGGCGAGCAGTACTTC
CASTDGQGGEQYF
>TRBD1|13|TRBV5-1|TRBJ1-2|NA
TGCGCCAGCAGCCTGGACAGGGGGTACGGCTACACCTTC
CASSLDRGYGYTF
>NA|22|TRBV6-1|TRBJ1-1|few
TGTGCCAGCAGTGAAGCGCTTCTAGGGAGTGGTTCGGGGGGCAACATGAACACTGAAGCTTTCTTT
CASSEALLGSGSGGNMNTEAFF
>TRBD1|19|TRBV24-1|TRBJ1-2|NA
TGTGCCACCAGTGACTCGAGGCTGACAGGGCGGGTGGGAGACTATGGCTACACCTTC
CATSDSRLTGRVGDYGYTF
>TRBD1|14|TRBV2|TRBJ2-5|few
TGTGCCAGCAGGGGGACAGCCAACCAAGAGACCCAGTACTTC
CASRGTANQETQYF
>TRBD1|20|TRBV4-1|TRBJ1-2|NA
TGCGCCAGCAGCCATTCCCCCGGGAAGACAGGGGGAGTAGTTAACTATGGCTACACCTTC
CASSHSPGKTGGVVNYGYTF